A single sample gave rise to the 3 T cell receptor beta chains below, sequenced in a study of T cell responses to AZD1222 COVID-19 vaccine. Assay used: immunoSEQ multiplex PCR; TCRdb lists only in-frame clones, some missing. The sample lists under 150,000 clones, just over 90% occurring once. This sample comprised peripheral blood, obtained on day 0 of AZD1222 vaccination. The receptors here all came from an adult in good health.

About this clone itself: One junction end does not reproduce the germline sequence, and a read error may be involved. The chain employs TRBV7-6 and TRBJ1-4; 7 positions agree with TRBD1. Germline CDR1 SGHVS, CDR2 FNYEAQ. The CDR3 length is 15 residues. The CDR3 region is CASSLETGYNEKLFF. CDR3 bases: TGTGCCAGCAGTTTAGAGACAGGGTATAATGAAAAACTGTTTTTT.

The DNA for the CDR3 is TGTGCCAGCAGACTGGGACAGACAGATACGCAGTATTTT. Translated, it gives CASRLGQTDTQYF. The rearrangement uses TRBV12-3 or TRBV12-4 and TRBJ2-3, with 7 bases identical to TRBD1. Losses at the gene ends were 6 bases for V and 3 bases for J; bases not matched to a gene: 3. The CDR3 has 13 residues.

V gene TRBV7-8 combines with J gene TRBJ2-5; 9 bases are a match to TRBD2. V trimming: 1 base; J trimming: 7 bases; junction bases outside the gene matches: 19. The length of the CDR3 is 19 residues. The germline V gene has CDR1 SGHVS and CDR2 FQNEAQ. CDR3 sequence: CASSLGGSTSGPRSGTQYF. In DNA form, the CDR3 reads TGTGCCAGCAGCTTAGGTGGCTCGACTAGCGGCCCAAGGAGCGGGACCCAGTACTTC.